This section outlines one T cell receptor (beta chain) sequence together with its context. Its antigen is not known. Researchers ran the PCR with 60 Vbeta and 13 Jbeta primers. Assay: immunoSEQ multiplex PCR; the TCRdb copy retains only in-frame clones and omits some. Of around 150,000 clones in the sample, 81% were seen once. The data stem from a study of cytomegalovirus exposure and HLA in healthy donors. Study-wide results and limits: An observed cluster of highly shared sequence variants was recorded as a likely sequencing artifact.

Germline CDR1 is MNHEY and CDR2 is SVGAGI. V trimming: 0 bases; J trimming: 2 bases; junction bases outside the gene matches: 3. The CDR3 has 16 residues. The chain employs TRBV6-5 and TRBJ2-3; 9 bases line up with TRBD1. The clonotype originates from a woman in her forties or fifties in good health and CMV-seronegative. The sequenced sample was PBMCs. CDR3: CASSYSTGGITDTQYF. The CDR3 nucleotides are TGTGCCAGCAGTTACTCGACAGGGGGTATCACAGATACGCAGTATTTT.